This TCR beta chain derives from a study of early T cells in non-severe SARS-CoV-2 infection. Study-level information: Sequenced material consisted of bulk RNA (from unsorted whole blood), and chains were unpaired.

Germline CDR1 MDHEN, CDR2 SYDVKM. This CDR3 region has 15 residues. V lost 2 bases, J lost 3 bases, and 4 bases stayed unmatched. This clonotype was seen many times. Its antigen is currently unknown. As part of library construction, unique molecular identifiers were attached to individual cDNA molecules. TCRdb reprocessed the 5' RACE reads with MiXCR, giving one entry per CDR3 protein. The sample lists 55,000 to 75,000 distinct CDR3 sequences; about an eighth were seen once. Study-level findings and limits: Comparison of clonotypes with VDJdb favored anti-spike CD8 responses while missing private and CD4 specificities.

The V call is TRBV28, the J call TRBJ1-2; 9 bases align to TRBD1. Sequencing was done on a sample of whole blood. The origin of this receptor is an adult who was a healthcare worker with PCR-confirmed SARS-CoV-2 infection or an uninfected control (not recorded which). The CDR3 sequence: CASSLPGQGYYGYTF. The DNA for the CDR3 is TGTGCCAGCAGTTTACCCGGACAGGGGTACTATGGCTACACCTTC.